This TCR beta chain was sequenced during a study of CD8 T cells in Susac syndrome (dated by TCRdb to about 2019). Some background on the complete study: The study used repertoire sequencing to test whether antigen drove CD8+ T cell activation and differentiation in Susac syndrome. CD8+ T cell repertoire clonality was compared between about a dozen healthy donors, around 14 Susac syndrome patients and about 15 multiple sclerosis patients. The study at large found these results: The number of individuals in the TCR sequencing and HLA analysis was recognized as being relatively small.

High-throughput TCR beta sequencing profiled peripheral blood CD8+ and CD4+ T cells from healthy donors, Susac syndrome patients and multiple sclerosis patients. The multiple sclerosis controls were treatment-naive patients who had stable or active relapsing-remitting disease and met the revised McDonald criteria. CD8+ TEMRA cells were enriched by FACS, while bulk CD8+ and CD4+ T cells were purified by magnetic negative isolation. Blood was drawn into EDTA tubes, processed within 24 hours, and PBMCs were isolated by density gradient centrifugation. PBMCs destined for TCR sequencing were cryopreserved in liquid nitrogen and later thawed in a 37 °C water bath. The sorted or isolated CD4+, CD8+ and CD8+ TEMRA cells had a purity of 90% or higher. Counted from cysteine to phenylalanine, this CDR3 has 12 amino acids. Left in the record is the CDR3 DNA by itself, 36 bases read in frame from the first base. The V and J ends are trimmed by 8 bases and 3 bases, leaving 13 bases between them. The germline V gene sets CDR1 to SQVTM and CDR2 to ANQGSEA.

RNA was extracted using the RNeasy kit, and about 0.45 to 1 ug of the RNA was reverse transcribed with random hexamers. TCR beta CDR3 regions were amplified with the immunoSEQ multiplex PCR assay covering 54 Vbeta and 13 Jbeta segments. PCR amplification bias was corrected by using a synthetic template baseline for primer optimization and computational correction. As for the original processing: Reads were annotated to V, D and J genes according to IMGT and were analyzed with immunoSEQ Analyzer, with only productive sequences retained. Clonality was calculated as one minus the Shannon entropy normalized by log2 of the number of productive unique sequences. For each patient and control, public and private clones were evaluated within the 100 most prevalent clones. A clone was defined as Susac-specific if it was absent from the healthy and MS cohorts, from 1052 published viral clones and from other ImmuneACCESS disease sequences. Using fastp trimming at Q25 and MiXCR clonotype assembly, TCRdb reanalyzed the public sequencing data and kept in-frame beta chains. Each entry is one CDR3 protein sequence, shown with its most common DNA and genes. These V and J calls originate from TCRdb's pipeline instead of the authors' own analysis. This sample gives about 180,000 distinct CDR3 sequences in total; around 96% of them show up just once. Clones ranked in the top ten supply roughly 0.16% of the sample.

Regarding this clonotype: Its antigen is still unknown. No qualities accompany the bases; no much larger clone lies one base away.

This TCR came from a human donor with multiple sclerosis. Sequenced sample: CD8+ T cells from PBMCs. Recombination linked TRBV29-1 to TRBJ1-1; the D gene is possibly TRBD1, with 5 bases matching. The CDR3 region: CSLLLGDTEAFF. The DNA sequence reads TGCAGCCTCCTTTTGGGGGACACTGAAGCTTTCTTT.